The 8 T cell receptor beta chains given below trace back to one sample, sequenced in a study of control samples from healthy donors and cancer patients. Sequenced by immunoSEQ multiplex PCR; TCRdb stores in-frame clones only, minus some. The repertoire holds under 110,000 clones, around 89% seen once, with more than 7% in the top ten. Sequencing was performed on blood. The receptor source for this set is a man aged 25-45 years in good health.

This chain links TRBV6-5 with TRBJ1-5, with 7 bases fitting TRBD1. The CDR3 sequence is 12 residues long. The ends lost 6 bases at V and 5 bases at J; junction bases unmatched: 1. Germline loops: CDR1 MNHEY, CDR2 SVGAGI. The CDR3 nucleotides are TGTGCCAGCAGAACAGGGGATCAGCCCCAGCATTTT. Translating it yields CASRTGDQPQHF.

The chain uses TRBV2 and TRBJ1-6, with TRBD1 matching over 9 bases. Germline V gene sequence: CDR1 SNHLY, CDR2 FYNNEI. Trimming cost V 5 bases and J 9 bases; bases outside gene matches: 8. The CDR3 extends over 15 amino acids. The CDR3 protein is CASSPGQGKVSPLHF. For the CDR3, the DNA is TGTGCCAGCAGTCCGGGACAGGGTAAAGTTTCACCCCTCCACTTT.

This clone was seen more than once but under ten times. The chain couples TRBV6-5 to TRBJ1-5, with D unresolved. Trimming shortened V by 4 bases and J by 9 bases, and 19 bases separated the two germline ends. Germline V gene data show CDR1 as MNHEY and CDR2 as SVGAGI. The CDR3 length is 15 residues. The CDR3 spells CASSFSPRSLRPQHF. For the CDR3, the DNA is TGTGCCAGCAGTTTCAGCCCCAGAAGTCTTAGGCCCCAGCATTTT.

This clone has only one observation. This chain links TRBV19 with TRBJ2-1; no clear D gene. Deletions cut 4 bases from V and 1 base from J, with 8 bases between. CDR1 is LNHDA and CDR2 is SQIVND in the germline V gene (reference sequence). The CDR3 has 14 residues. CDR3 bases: TGTGCCAGTAGTAGGGGTAATTCCTACAATGAGCAGTTCTTC. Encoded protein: CASSRGNSYNEQFF.

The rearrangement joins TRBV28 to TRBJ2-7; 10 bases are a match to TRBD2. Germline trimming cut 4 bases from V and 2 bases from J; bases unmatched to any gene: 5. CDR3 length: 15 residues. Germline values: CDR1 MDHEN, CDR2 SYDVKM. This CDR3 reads CASSSLAGVTYEQYF. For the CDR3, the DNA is TGTGCCAGCAGTTCGCTAGCGGGAGTTACCTACGAGCAGTACTTC.

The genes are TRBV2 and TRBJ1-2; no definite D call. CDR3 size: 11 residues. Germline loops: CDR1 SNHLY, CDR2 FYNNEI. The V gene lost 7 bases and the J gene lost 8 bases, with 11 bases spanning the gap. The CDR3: CASIKVSGYTF. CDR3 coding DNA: TGTGCCAGCATAAAAGTTTCGGGCTACACCTTC.

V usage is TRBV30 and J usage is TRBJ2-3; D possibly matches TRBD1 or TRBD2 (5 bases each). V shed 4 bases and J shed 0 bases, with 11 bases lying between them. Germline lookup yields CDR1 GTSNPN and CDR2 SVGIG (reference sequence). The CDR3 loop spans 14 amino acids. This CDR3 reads CAWNRDRSTDTQYF. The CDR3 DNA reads TGTGCCTGGAATAGGGACCGCAGCACAGATACGCAGTATTTT.

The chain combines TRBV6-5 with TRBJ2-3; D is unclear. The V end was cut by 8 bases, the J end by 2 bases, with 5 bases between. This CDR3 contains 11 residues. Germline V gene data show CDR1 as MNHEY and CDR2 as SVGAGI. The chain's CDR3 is CASGVTDTQYF. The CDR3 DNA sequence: TGTGCCAGCGGAGTCACAGATACGCAGTATTTT.